This TCR beta chain was recovered during a study of early T cells in non-severe SARS-CoV-2 infection. Study-level information: The study sequenced bulk RNA from unsorted whole blood, with chains unpaired.

This clonotype was counted a few times. The antigen is undetermined. The CDR3 has 16 amino acids. V was trimmed by 3 bases and J by 7 bases, leaving 22 bases between them. From germline, CDR1 is SGHKS and CDR2 YYEKEE (reference sequence). Findings and limits, study-wide: Anti-spike CD8 specificities were favored by VDJdb matching, whose results missed private and CD4 specificities.

The TCR library protocol was used to attach unique molecular identifiers. These identifiers were attached to individual cDNA molecules. TCRdb re-called the 5' RACE reads through MiXCR, storing one row per CDR3 protein. The top ten hold under 2% of the sample, which has approximately 65,000 distinct CDR3 sequences, more than 10% seen once. This sequence joins TRBV5-5 and TRBJ1-2, with a weak D call TRBD1 (5 bases). Source material: whole blood. The source is an adult who was a healthcare worker with PCR-confirmed SARS-CoV-2 infection or an uninfected control (not recorded which). For the CDR3, the DNA is TGTGCCAGCAGCTCGGAATTTCGGGGACCGCCGCTTGGCTACACCTTC. This sequence encodes CASSSEFRGPPLGYTF. Combining the CDR3 with reference TRBV5-5 and TRBJ1-2 gives the whole variable domain DAGVTQSPTHLIKTRGQQVTLRCSPISGHKSVSWYQQVLGQGPQFIFQYYEKEERGRGNFPDRFSARQFPNYSSELNVNALLLGDSALYLCASSSEFRGPPLGYTFGSGTRLTVV.